The source of this TCR beta chain is a study of T cell responses to AZD1222 COVID-19 vaccine. Sequencing used immunoSEQ multiplex PCR; TCRdb keeps in-frame clones, though not all of them. The table includes 180,000 or so clones, about 90% detected once. This clone has a single count. Sequences were derived from peripheral blood, sampled 28 days after the second AZD1222 dose. The origin of this receptor is an adult who received the AZD1222 COVID-19 vaccine.

The CDR3 DNA follows: TGCGCCAGCAGCCAAGATGGCGCAGCCTCTGGAAACACCATATATTTT. Encoded protein: CASSQDGAASGNTIYF. This sequence joins TRBV4-3 and TRBJ1-3; no clear D. The V and J ends lost 0 bases and 0 bases respectively, with 9 bases between them. The germline gives CDR1 LGHNA, CDR2 YSLEER. The CDR3 is 16 residues long.